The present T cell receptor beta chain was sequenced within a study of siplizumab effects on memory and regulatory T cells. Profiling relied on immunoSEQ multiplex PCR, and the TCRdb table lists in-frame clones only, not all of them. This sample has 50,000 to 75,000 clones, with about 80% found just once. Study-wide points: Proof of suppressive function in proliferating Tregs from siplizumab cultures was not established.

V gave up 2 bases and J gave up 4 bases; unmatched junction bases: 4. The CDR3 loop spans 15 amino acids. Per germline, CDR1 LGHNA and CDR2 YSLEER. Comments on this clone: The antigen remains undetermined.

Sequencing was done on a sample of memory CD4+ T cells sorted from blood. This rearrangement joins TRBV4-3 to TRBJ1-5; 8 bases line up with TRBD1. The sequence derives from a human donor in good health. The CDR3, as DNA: TGCGCCAGCAGCCAAATGACAGGGGATAATCAGCCCCAGCATTTT. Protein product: CASSQMTGDNQPQHF.